This TCR beta chain was sequenced for a study of blood T cells in healthy people across ages. Looking at the study overall: In model experiments, template switching was able to capture about one barcoded beta molecule for every two T cells that were present. Study observations and caveats: Long-lived donors exceeded aged donors in naive CD4+ cells and diversity. Across samples, TCR beta diversity tracked strongly with naive T cell percentage.

Alongside a J-beta primer mix, a sample-barcoded 5' primer served in a second PCR lasting about 7 to 12 cycles. One entry per CDR3 protein results from TCRdb running MiXCR on the 5' RACE reads. The sample carries about 780,000 distinct CDR3 sequences, about 42% recorded once. This clonotype was detected only a few times. Its antigen is not identified. Samples had at least 7 million PBMCs isolated from them. The germline gives CDR1 SGHRS, CDR2 YFSETQ. V was shortened by 3 bases and J by 1 base, with 12 bases between the two germline ends. The CDR3 is 15 amino acids. The V gene is TRBV5-1, the J gene TRBJ2-3; D is undetermined. The sample comprised blood. This clonotype was obtained from a man at least 80 years old in good health. The CDR3 sequence is CASSWYDAGTDTQYF. CDR3 bases: TGCGCCAGCAGCTGGTACGACGCGGGCACAGATACGCAGTATTTT.